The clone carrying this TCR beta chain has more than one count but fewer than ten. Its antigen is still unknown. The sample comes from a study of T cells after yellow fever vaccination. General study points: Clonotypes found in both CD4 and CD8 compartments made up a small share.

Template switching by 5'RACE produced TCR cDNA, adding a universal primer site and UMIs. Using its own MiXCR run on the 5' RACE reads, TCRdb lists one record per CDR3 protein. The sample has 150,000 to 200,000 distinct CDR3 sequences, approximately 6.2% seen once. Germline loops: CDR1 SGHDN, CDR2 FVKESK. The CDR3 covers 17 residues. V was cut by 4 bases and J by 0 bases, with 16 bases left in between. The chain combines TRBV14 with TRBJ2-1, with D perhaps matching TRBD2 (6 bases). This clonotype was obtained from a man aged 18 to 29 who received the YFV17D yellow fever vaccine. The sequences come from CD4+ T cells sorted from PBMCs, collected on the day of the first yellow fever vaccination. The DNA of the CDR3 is TGTGCCAGCAGCCGTTACGGGAGCATGAGCTCCTACAATGAGCAGTTCTTC. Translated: CASSRYGSMSSYNEQFF.